This is a list of T cell receptor beta chains from one sample in a study of blood T cell repertoires in COVID-19. Measured with immunoSEQ multiplex PCR; TCRdb has only the in-frame clones, and not every one. Of tens of thousands of clones listed, roughly 88% are singletons. Sample: peripheral blood. The receptors come from a woman aged 70-85 years with acute or convalescent COVID-19. CDR3s include the opening cysteine and the closing phenylalanine or tryptophan. The order of the fields is CDR3 protein, CDR3 DNA, V gene, clone size, CDR3 length, D gene, J gene. A D gene is named only where the DNA matches it firmly. Size is omitted from some rows. Given values are once, few, many or a class for expanded clones.

CASSEISREGQFF	TGTGCCAGCAGTGAAATTTCCCGGGAGGGGCAGTTCTTC	TRBV6-1	.	13	TRBD2	TRBJ2-1
CASSDPSGGSTDTQYF	TGTGCCAGCAGTGATCCTAGCGGGGGGAGCACAGATACGCAGTATTTT	TRBV25-1	.	16	TRBD2	TRBJ2-3
CASSSGQGRMNTEAFF	TGTGCCAGCAGCTCGGGACAGGGTAGAATGAACACTGAAGCTTTCTTT	TRBV5-4	.	16	TRBD1	TRBJ1-1
CASSSDIGGLKGNQPQHF	TGTGCCAGCAGCAGCGATATCGGTGGCCTAAAGGGCAATCAGCCCCAGCATTTT	TRBV7-9	.	18	.	TRBJ1-5
CASRTTQGEKLFF	TGTGCCAGCAGAACTACACAGGGAGAAAAACTGTTTTTT	TRBV2	few	13	.	TRBJ1-4
CASSLNNGQGSGSPQHF	TGTGCCAGCTCACTTAATAACGGACAGGGGAGTGGATCGCCCCAGCATTTT	TRBV18	.	17	TRBD1	TRBJ1-5
CASSLGLSQETQYF	TGTGCCAGCAGTTTGGGACTTAGCCAAGAGACCCAGTACTTC	TRBV2	.	14	.	TRBJ2-5
CASSLVSGREGNEQFF	TGTGCCAGCAGCTTAGTCTCGGGCCGGGAGGGCAATGAGCAGTTCTTC	TRBV11-1	.	16	TRBD2	TRBJ2-1
CASANRASGETQYF	TGTGCCAGTGCCAACAGGGCATCAGGGGAGACCCAGTACTTC	TRBV25-1	.	14	.	TRBJ2-5
CASSLLGGNTEAFF	TGTGCCAGCAGCTTACTAGGGGGTAACACTGAAGCTTTCTTT	TRBV7-3	few	14	.	TRBJ1-1
CASTGLRGIGEQFF	TGTGCCAGTACCGGACTACGTGGGATCGGGGAGCAGTTCTTC	TRBV19	.	14	.	TRBJ2-1
CATSKPGVYGYTF	TGTGCCACCAGCAAACCAGGGGTCTATGGCTACACCTTC	TRBV15	.	13	.	TRBJ1-2
CASSEIGGDTEAFF	TGTGCCAGCAGTGAAATCGGGGGAGACACTGAAGCTTTCTTT	TRBV2	once	14	.	TRBJ1-1
CSAGLGDEQYF	TGCAGTGCAGGACTAGGCGACGAGCAGTACTTC	TRBV20-1	.	11	TRBD2	TRBJ2-7
CASSVAGLLRADTQYF	TGTGCCAGCAGCGTAGCGGGATTGCTGAGGGCAGATACGCAGTATTTT	TRBV9	.	16	.	TRBJ2-3
CASSFLGAAYEQYF	TGCGCCAGCAGCTTTTTGGGGGCCGCCTACGAGCAGTACTTC	TRBV5-1	.	14	.	TRBJ2-7
CASQAVQGLGYEQYF	TGTGCCAGCCAGGCCGTTCAGGGTTTAGGCTACGAGCAGTACTTC	TRBV3-1/TRBV3-2	.	15	.	TRBJ2-7
CASSQDHYGYTF	TGCGCCAGCAGCCAAGATCATTATGGCTACACCTTC	TRBV4-1	.	12	.	TRBJ1-2
CASSTQGSTDTQYF	TGTGCCAGTAGTACACAGGGTAGCACAGATACGCAGTATTTT	TRBV19	.	14	.	TRBJ2-3
CASSANLHLAGQDNEQFF	TGTGCCAGCAGCGCCAACCTCCATCTAGCGGGACAGGACAATGAGCAGTTCTTC	TRBV9	.	18	.	TRBJ2-1
CASSPGLAGGLKQYF	TGTGCCAGCAGCCCGGGACTAGCGGGAGGCTTGAAGCAGTACTTC	TRBV5-4	.	15	TRBD2	TRBJ2-7
CACSQGTEAFF	TGCGCCTGCAGCCAGGGAACTGAAGCTTTCTTT	TRBV5-1	.	11	.	TRBJ1-1
CASSYTTQNTGELFF	TGTGCCAGCAGTTATACAACGCAAAACACCGGGGAGCTGTTTTTT	TRBV6-5	.	15	.	TRBJ2-2
CASSQAGREETQYF	TGTGCCAGCAGCCAAGCCGGTCGAGAAGAGACCCAGTACTTC	TRBV3-1/TRBV3-2	.	14	.	TRBJ2-5
CASSLYRDRVRTGELFF	TGTGCCAGCAGCTTATACCGGGACAGGGTTCGCACCGGGGAGCTGTTTTTT	TRBV7-9	.	17	TRBD1	TRBJ2-2
CASSLEDRRHQPQHF	TGTGCCAGCAGCTTAGAGGACAGGAGGCATCAGCCCCAGCATTTT	TRBV7-6	.	15	TRBD1	TRBJ1-5
CASREQGRGSNEQFF	TGTGCCAGCAGGGAACAGGGGCGCGGATCAAATGAGCAGTTCTTC	TRBV2	once	15	TRBD1	TRBJ2-1
CASSDASIGTQYF	TGTGCCAGCAGTGACGCTAGCATTGGGACCCAGTACTTC	TRBV2	.	13	.	TRBJ2-5
CASSLAASPYEQYF	TGTGCCAGCAGTTTAGCAGCTTCTCCCTACGAGCAGTACTTC	TRBV6-5	.	14	.	TRBJ2-7
CASSGDNRKTDQPQHF	TGTGCCAGCAGTGGTGATAACAGAAAAACAGATCAGCCCCAGCATTTT	TRBV2	.	16	.	TRBJ1-5
CASSLWTSGSNEQFF	TGTGCCAGCAGTTTATGGACTAGCGGTTCCAATGAGCAGTTCTTC	TRBV28	.	15	TRBD2	TRBJ2-1
CASSIGWGVDYEQYF	TGTGCCAGTAGTATTGGCTGGGGGGTAGACTACGAGCAGTACTTC	TRBV19	.	15	.	TRBJ2-7
CASSRGQGYTEAFF	TGTGCCAGCAGCCGCGGACAGGGTTACACTGAAGCTTTCTTT	TRBV14	.	14	TRBD1	TRBJ1-1
CASRHRDRSPGELFF	TGTGCCAGCAGGCACCGGGACAGGTCCCCCGGGGAACTGTTTTTT	TRBV3-1/TRBV3-2	.	15	TRBD1	TRBJ1-4